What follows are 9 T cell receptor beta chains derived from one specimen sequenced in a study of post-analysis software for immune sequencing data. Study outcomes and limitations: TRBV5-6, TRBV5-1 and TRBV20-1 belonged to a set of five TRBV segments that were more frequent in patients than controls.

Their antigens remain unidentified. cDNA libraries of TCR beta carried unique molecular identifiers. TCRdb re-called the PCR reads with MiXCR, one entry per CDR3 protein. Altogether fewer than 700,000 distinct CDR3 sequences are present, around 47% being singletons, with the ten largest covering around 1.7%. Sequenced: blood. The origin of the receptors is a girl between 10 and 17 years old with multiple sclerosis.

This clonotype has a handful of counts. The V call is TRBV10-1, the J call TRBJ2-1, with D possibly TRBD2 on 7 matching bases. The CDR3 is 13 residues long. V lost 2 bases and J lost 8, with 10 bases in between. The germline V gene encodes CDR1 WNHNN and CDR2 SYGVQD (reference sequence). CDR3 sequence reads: CASSEGGGDEQFF. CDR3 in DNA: TGCGCCAGCAGTGAGGGCGGGGGCGATGAGCAGTTCTTC.

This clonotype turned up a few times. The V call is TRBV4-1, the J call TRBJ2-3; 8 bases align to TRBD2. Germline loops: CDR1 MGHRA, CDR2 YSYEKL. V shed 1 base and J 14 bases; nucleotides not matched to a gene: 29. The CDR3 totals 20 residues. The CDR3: CASSQVGGGPSPTLDIVRYF. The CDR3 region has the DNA TGCGCCAGCAGCCAAGTCGGCGGGGGGCCCTCACCTACACTTGATATAGTTCGGTATTTT.

As DNA, the CDR3 is TGTGCCAGCAGCTTTGGGACACTCTCCTACGAGCAGTACTTC. It yields the protein CASSFGTLSYEQYF. The rearrangement uses TRBV7-2 and TRBJ2-7; the D gene is possibly TRBD1 (6 bases). Germline values: CDR1 SGHTA, CDR2 FQGNSA. Deletions cut 3 bases from V and 0 bases from J, with 9 bases between. The CDR3 consists of 14 residues.

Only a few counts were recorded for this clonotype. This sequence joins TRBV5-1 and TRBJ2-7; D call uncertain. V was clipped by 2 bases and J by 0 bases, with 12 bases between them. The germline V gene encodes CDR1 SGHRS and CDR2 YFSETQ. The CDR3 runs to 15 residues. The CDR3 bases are TGCGCCAGCAGCTTTAGGCGGAATAGCTCCTACGAGCAGTACTTC. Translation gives CASSFRRNSSYEQYF.

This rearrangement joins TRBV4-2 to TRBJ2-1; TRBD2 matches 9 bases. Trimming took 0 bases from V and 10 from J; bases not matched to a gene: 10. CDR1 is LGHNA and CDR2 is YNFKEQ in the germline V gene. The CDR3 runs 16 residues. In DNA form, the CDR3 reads TGTGCCAGCAGCCAAGAGAGTAGCGGGAGCCGGGGGGAGCAGTTCTTC. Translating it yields CASSQESSGSRGEQFF.

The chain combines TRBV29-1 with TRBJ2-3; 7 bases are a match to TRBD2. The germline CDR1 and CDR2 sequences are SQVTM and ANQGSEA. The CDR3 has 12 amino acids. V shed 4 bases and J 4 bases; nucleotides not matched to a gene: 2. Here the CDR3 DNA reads TGCAGCGTTGGGGAGGGTCCAGATACGCAGTATTTT. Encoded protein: CSVGEGPDTQYF.

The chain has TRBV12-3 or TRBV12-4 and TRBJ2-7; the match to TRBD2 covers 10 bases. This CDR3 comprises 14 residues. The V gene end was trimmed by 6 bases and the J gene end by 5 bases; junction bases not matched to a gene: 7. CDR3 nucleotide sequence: TGTGCCAGCAGACCCACTAGCGGGAATAACGAGCAGTACTTC. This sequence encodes CASRPTSGNNEQYF.

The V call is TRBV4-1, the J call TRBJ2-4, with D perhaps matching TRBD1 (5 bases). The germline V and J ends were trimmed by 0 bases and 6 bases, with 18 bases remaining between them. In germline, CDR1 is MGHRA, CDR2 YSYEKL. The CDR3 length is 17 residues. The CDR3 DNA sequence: TGCGCCAGCAGCCAAGATACAGGAGACAGTTCATTAAACATTCAGTACTTC. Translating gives CASSQDTGDSSLNIQYF.

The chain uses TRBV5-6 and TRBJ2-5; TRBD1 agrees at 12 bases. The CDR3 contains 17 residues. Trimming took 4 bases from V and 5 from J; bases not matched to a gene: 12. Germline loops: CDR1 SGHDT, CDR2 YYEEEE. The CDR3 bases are TGTGCCAGCAGCCGGGGGCTGGGACAGGGGGCACTTGAGACCCAGTACTTC. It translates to CASSRGLGQGALETQYF. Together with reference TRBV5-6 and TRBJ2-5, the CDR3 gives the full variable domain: DAGVTQSPTHLIKTRGQQVTLRCSPKSGHDTVSWYQQALGQGPQFIFQYYEEEERQRGNFPDRFSGHQFPNYSSELNVNALLLGDSALYLCASSRGLGQGALETQYFGPGTRLLVL.